The 9 T cell receptor beta chains below were found in one sample sequenced in a study of regulatory T cells in long-lasting Graves disease. The time point: newly diagnosed GD, antithyroid drugs for less than 3 months. PBMC RNA served as the TCR library source. Sequencing libraries for TCR beta were prepared with iRepertoire HTBI primers and Arm-PCR of CDR3 regions. TCRdb re-called the multiplex PCR reads through MiXCR, storing one row per CDR3 protein. The top ten hold around 13% of the sample, which has over 500,000 distinct CDR3 sequences, about 15% seen once. These data are also associated with another study on T cells in Graves' hyperthyroidism and ophthalmopathy.

This material consisted of peripheral blood mononuclear cells (PBMCs), taken at new diagnosis, from a patient treated with antithyroid drugs. The receptors here all came from a man between 18 and 29 years old with Graves disease.

This chain uses TRBV19 with TRBJ1-1; 9 nucleotides align to TRBD1. The germline V gene has CDR1 LNHDA and CDR2 SQIVND (reference sequence). This CDR3 is built from 13 residues. V was pared by 7 bases and J by 8 bases, with 8 bases of the junction left unmatched. The CDR3 coding sequence is TGTGCCAGTAATTCACAGGGGGCCTCGGAAGCTTTCTTT. Amino acid sequence: CASNSQGASEAFF. Full variable domain (rest looked up from reference TRBV19 and TRBJ1-1): DGGITQSPKYLFRKEGQNVTLSCEQNLNHDAMYWYRQDPGQGLRLIYYSQIVNDFQKGDIAEGYSVSREKKESFPLTVTSAQKNPTAFYLCASNSQGASEAFFGQGTRLTVV.

This clonotype has at least ten counts. This sequence joins TRBV12-3 or TRBV12-4 and TRBJ2-3; D is uncertain. This CDR3 has 11 amino acids. V lost 6 bases and J lost 2, with 3 bases in between. Here the CDR3 reads CASSHTDTQYF. The CDR3 bases are TGTGCCAGCAGCCACACAGATACGCAGTATTTT.

This clonotype was counted ten times or more. This chain connects TRBV5-1 to TRBJ2-7; D gene ambiguous. Germline V gene data show CDR1 as SGHRS and CDR2 as YFSETQ. Trimming left V 0 bases short and J 0 bases short, with 7 bases between. The CDR3 consists of 14 residues. The CDR3 reads CASSLDRNSYEQYF. DNA for the CDR3: TGCGCCAGCAGCTTGGACCGGAACTCCTACGAGCAGTACTTC. Full variable domain (outside the CDR3, taken from reference TRBV5-1 and TRBJ2-7): KAGVTQTPRYLIKTRGQQVTLSCSPISGHRSVSWYQQTPGQGLQFLFEYFSETQRNKGNFPGRFSGRQFSNSRSEMNVSTLELGDSALYLCASSLDRNSYEQYFGPGTRLTVT.

This clonotype has a count of ten or more. The DNA for the CDR3 is TGTGCCAGCAGTGGCCCGCTGAGGCAGGGGACTGAAGCTTTCTTT. It translates to CASSGPLRQGTEAFF. The rearrangement links TRBV2 to TRBJ1-1; a possible D gene is TRBD1 (6 bases). Germline assignment: CDR1 SNHLY and CDR2 FYNNEI. The CDR3 consists of 15 residues. Trimming cost V 4 bases and J 5 bases, with 17 bases left between them.

J is TRBJ2-2 and V is TRBV7-9; D not resolved. Germline-derived CDR1 and CDR2 are SEHNR and FQNEAQ (reference sequence). CDR3 size: 11 residues. CDR3 sequence reads: CGGSITGELFF. As DNA, the CDR3 is TGTGGTGGATCAATCACCGGGGAGCTGTTTTTT.

At least ten counts were recorded for this clonotype. J is TRBJ2-7 and V is TRBV29-1, with D hard to call. This CDR3 is 13 amino acids long. Germline values: CDR1 SQVTM, CDR2 ANQGSEA. V was clipped by 3 bases and J by 0 bases, with 9 bases between them. CDR3 sequence reads: CSVDQESSYEQYF. DNA for the CDR3: TGCAGCGTTGATCAGGAAAGCTCCTACGAGCAGTACTTC.

This clonotype has at least ten counts. V and J are TRBV6-2 or TRBV6-3 and TRBJ2-5; tentatively, D is TRBD2 (6 bases). Germline V gives CDR1 MNHEY, CDR2 SVGEGT. Trimming took off 8 bases at V and 2 bases at J, with 9 bases between the two ends. This CDR3 has 12 amino acids. CDR3 loop: CASVGGQETQYF. CDR3 bases: TGTGCCAGCGTCGGAGGGCAAGAGACCCAGTACTTC.

This chain uses TRBV15 with TRBJ1-1; D ambiguous. Germline CDR1 and CDR2: LNHNV and YYDKDF (reference sequence). The CDR3 has 15 amino acids. V gave up 5 bases and J gave up 4 bases, with 17 bases separating them. In nucleotides, the CDR3 is TGTGCCACCAGCGGCTATGGAATGGGTGGCACTGAAGCTTTCTTT. Protein: CATSGYGMGGTEAFF.

The J gene is TRBJ2-3, the V gene TRBV20-1, with 10 bases that match TRBD2. CDR1 and CDR2 (germline): DFQATT, SNEGSKA (reference sequence). The V segment lost 0 bases and the J segment 15 bases; nucleotides outside the gene matches: 6. This CDR3 is 12 amino acids long. CDR3 in amino acids: CSARDHASGSYF. The CDR3 DNA reads TGCAGTGCTAGAGATCACGCTAGCGGGAGTTATTTT.